This TCR beta chain was found in a study of shared clonotypes between healthy human individuals. Study findings and constraints: Relative to their counterparts shared across all four donors, non-shared clonotypes exhibited diminished generation probabilities. On the whole, naive subsets had larger estimated richness than memory subsets had.

The protocol was immunoSEQ multiplex PCR, while the TCRdb copy is restricted to in-frame clones and leaves out a portion. The repertoire includes 2 million to 3 million clones, under 95% of them detected once, and around 0.4% sits in the top ten. As regards this clone: As yet, its antigen is unknown. This specimen includes other DNA sequences encoding the same CDR3.

The germline V gene has CDR1 MDHEN and CDR2 SYDVKM. The CDR3 spans 15 residues. Trimming at V came to 2 bases and at J to 7 bases, leaving 10 bases not matched to a gene. The rearrangement joins TRBV28 to TRBJ1-2; 7 nucleotides match TRBD1. The TCR was taken from a man aged 18 to 30 in good health. Some clones in this sample may be carry-over from other donors' samples. The specimen was naive CD4+ T cells from PBMCs. The subset denotes: CD45RA+ positively selected. The CDR3 nucleotides are TGTGCCAGCAGTTTAGGCACAGGGGTAGGGAGTGGCTACACCTTC. Translating it yields CASSLGTGVGSGYTF.